The sequence of this T cell receptor beta chain was determined in a study of cytomegalovirus exposure and HLA in healthy donors. V was clipped by 3 bases and J by 7 bases, with 13 bases between them. The length of the CDR3 is 14 residues. Germline CDR1 MDHEN, CDR2 SYDVKM. PCR was performed using 60 Vbeta and 13 Jbeta primers. TCRdb's copy holds only in-frame clones and misses some; the assay was immunoSEQ multiplex PCR. The sample has more than 70,000 clones; 60% to 85% are singletons. The receptor was derived from a boy aged 5 to 17 in good health and CMV-seronegative. The gene calls are TRBV28 and TRBJ2-1; weak D call: TRBD2 (6 bases). Sequencing used PBMCs. The CDR3: CASSFRLGLNEQFF. The DNA for the CDR3 is TGTGCCAGCAGTTTCCGACTAGGGTTGAATGAGCAGTTCTTC.